This entry lists 12 T cell receptor beta chains sequenced from one sample in a study of cytomegalovirus exposure and HLA in healthy donors. The PCR contained 60 Vbeta and 13 Jbeta primers. Using immunoSEQ multiplex PCR, the repertoire was profiled, and TCRdb retains in-frame clones only, with some absent. In the table there are around 100,000 clones, 81% of which are singletons. The sequenced sample was PBMCs. All receptors derive from an older woman in good health and CMV-seropositive.

In its sample, this clone was seen a few times. V gene TRBV5-6 combines with J gene TRBJ1-2; TRBD1 agrees at 8 bases. CDR1 and CDR2 (germline): SGHDT, YYEEEE. The CDR3 sequence is 13 residues long. The V and J ends lost 4 bases and 4 bases, in that order; junction bases with no gene match: 3. CDR3 in DNA: TGTGCCAGCAGCCTAGACAGGGGCTATGGCTACACCTTC. Protein: CASSLDRGYGYTF.

This clone has a single count. The gene calls are TRBV5-4 and TRBJ2-7, with TRBD2 identical over 15 bases. Germline V CDR1 and CDR2: SGHNT, YYREEE (reference sequence). With V trimmed by 4 bases and J by 9 bases, 11 bases remained unmatched. The CDR3 spans 16 residues. In nucleotides, the CDR3 is TGTGCCAGCAGCCCTTATTTGGGACTAGCGGGAGGTGTGCAGTACTTC. Protein product: CASSPYLGLAGGVQYF. Complete variable domain (other parts from reference TRBV5-4 and TRBJ2-7): ETGVTQSPTHLIKTRGQQVTLRCSSQSGHNTVSWYQQALGQGPQFIFQYYREEENGRGNFPPRFSGLQFPNYSSELNVNALELDDSALYLCASSPYLGLAGGVQYFGPGTRLTVT.

The gene calls are TRBV5-4 and TRBJ1-1; D is undetermined. The germline V gene encodes CDR1 SGHNT and CDR2 YYREEE (reference sequence). CDR3 size: 14 residues. V lost 0 bases to trimming and J lost 4 bases, with 10 bases between them. CDR3 DNA: TGTGCCAGCAGCTTGGACCCACGGGGCACTGAAGCTTTCTTT. Residues: CASSLDPRGTEAFF.

CDR3 loop: CAWNSRGGEKLFF. The CDR3 bases are TGTGCCTGGAATTCTCGGGGGGGCGAAAAACTGTTTTTT. The rearrangement uses TRBV30 and TRBJ1-4; maybe TRBD1 (6 bases). The CDR3 extends over 13 amino acids. The germline gives CDR1 GTSNPN, CDR2 SVGIG (reference sequence). V shed 4 bases and J shed 8 bases, with 14 bases lying between them.

The rearrangement uses TRBV5-1 and TRBJ2-7; 10 positions agree with TRBD1. Germline V gene data show CDR1 as SGHRS and CDR2 as YFSETQ. Trimming removed 0 bases from V and 5 bases from J; junction bases left unmatched: 5. CDR3 length equals 15 residues. CDR3 DNA: TGCGCCAGCAGCTTGGGGGGACAGGGGTTCAACGAGCAGTACTTC. It specifies CASSLGGQGFNEQYF.

This clone was recorded once. The V and J genes are TRBV29-1 and TRBJ2-5; TRBD2 matches at 7 bases. The J call may be wrong; the DNA end is better matched by TRBJ2-7. In germline, CDR1 is SQVTM, CDR2 ANQGSEA. This CDR3 has 11 amino acids. The CDR3 protein is CSVVSGYEQYF. The CDR3 nucleotides are TGCAGCGTTGTTAGCGGGTACGAGCAGTACTTC.

The table lists this clone with a few counts. The rearrangement uses TRBV7-2 and TRBJ1-2, with TRBD1 identical over 10 bases. The CDR3 spans 14 residues. Trimming removed 1 base from V and 7 bases from J; junction bases left unmatched: 3. Looked up from germline, CDR1 is SGHTA and CDR2 is FQGNSA. This chain's CDR3 is CASSLGGQGGGYTF. The CDR3 nucleotides are TGTGCCAGCAGCTTAGGAGGACAGGGGGGTGGCTACACCTTC.

The V gene is TRBV13, the J gene TRBJ1-3; D is unclear. Germline V lookup: CDR1 PRHDT, CDR2 FYEKMQ (reference sequence). V lost 1 base to trimming and J lost 10 bases, with 14 bases between them. This CDR3 has 14 amino acids. The CDR3 DNA reads as TGTGCCAGCAGCTTAGTCCCGGAGGATGGTACCATATATTTT. Amino acid sequence: CASSLVPEDGTIYF.

The chain links TRBV5-1 to TRBJ2-1, with a tentative D call TRBD2 (6 bases). Germline V CDR1 and CDR2: SGHRS, YFSETQ. The V gene lost 0 bases and the J gene lost 0 bases, with 7 bases spanning the gap. CDR3 length: 15 amino acids. In DNA form, the CDR3 reads TGCGCCAGCAGCTTGGGACTAGACTCCTACAATGAGCAGTTCTTC. Translation: CASSLGLDSYNEQFF.

The V gene is TRBV4-2, the J gene TRBJ2-1; a possible D gene is TRBD2 (7 bases). Per germline, CDR1 LGHNA and CDR2 YNFKEQ. There are 19 residues in the CDR3. V was shortened by 0 bases and J by 3 bases, with 21 bases between the two germline ends. CDR3 coding DNA: TGTGCCAGCAGCCAAGATAGGGGGGAGGGCCCAGGTTTCTACAATGAGCAGTTCTTC. This encodes CASSQDRGEGPGFYNEQFF.

The genes are TRBV11-1 and TRBJ2-2; D ambiguous. This CDR3 has 14 amino acids. Trimming left V 1 base short and J 4 bases short, with 7 bases between. The germline CDR1 and CDR2 sequences are SGHAT and FQDESV (reference sequence). The CDR3 loop is CASSLDYLTGELFF. The CDR3 nucleotides read TGTGCCAGCAGCTTAGACTACCTCACCGGGGAGCTGTTTTTT. Based on the CDR3 plus reference TRBV11-1 and TRBJ2-2, the full variable domain is EAEVAQSPRYKITEKSQAVAFWCDPISGHATLYWYRQILGQGPELLVQFQDESVVDDSQLPKDRFSAERLKGVDSTLKIQPAELGDSAMYLCASSLDYLTGELFFGEGSRLTVL.

In this sample, this clone turned up a few times. The rearrangement joins TRBV5-6 to TRBJ1-2; 7 nucleotides line up with TRBD1. The ends lost 4 bases at V and 2 bases at J; junction bases unmatched: 2. Looked up from germline, CDR1 is SGHDT and CDR2 is YYEEEE. The CDR3 length is 13 residues. As DNA, the CDR3 is TGTGCCAGCAGCAGGGGACAGAACTATGGCTACACCTTC. Amino acid sequence: CASSRGQNYGYTF.